The T cell receptor beta chain under discussion was sequenced for a study of T cell responses to AZD1222 COVID-19 vaccine. Study-level points and caveats: Nearly half of unique spike-specific TCRs reportedly avoided B.1.351 and B.1.1.7 mutated regions. Repertoire samples came only from after the peak T cell response. White British ancestry dominated among donors, who included more females, and clonal diversity was possibly underestimated.

Assay: immunoSEQ multiplex PCR; the TCRdb copy retains only in-frame clones and omits some. The sample lists some 47,000 clones, about 83% occurring once. The CDR3 extends over 15 amino acids. The V and J ends lost 2 bases and 2 bases respectively, with 12 bases between them. Per the germline V gene, CDR1 is MNHEY and CDR2 is SVGAGI. In its sample, this clone was seen a few times. Its antigen is not known. The sequence derives from an adult in good health. This rearrangement joins TRBV6-5 to TRBJ2-5; a weak D match, TRBD1 (6 bases). The sequencing used peripheral blood, collected on day 0 of AZD1222 vaccination. Here the CDR3 reads CASSYTWTDQETQYF. The CDR3 DNA follows: TGTGCCAGCAGTTACACGTGGACAGATCAAGAGACCCAGTACTTC.